This T cell receptor (beta chain) is from a study of vaccination and CD4 T cells after COVID-19. Study-level background: Eight to ten convalescent patients had mild and one had severe PCR-confirmed SARS-CoV-2 disease. The authors used overlapping spike peptides from SARS-CoV-2, HCoV-NL63, HCoV-OC43 and HCoV-229E to stimulate cells.

Cultured CD4+ T cell DNA was sequenced using the Oncomine TCR Beta short-read assay. It was cultured CD4+ T cells from which genomic DNA was extracted. Using its own MiXCR run on the PCR reads, TCRdb lists one record per CDR3 protein. This sample carries around 16,000 distinct CDR3 sequences, roughly 53% of them seen once, and the ten largest clones take about 10%. Germline CDR1 SGHTA, CDR2 FQGNSA. CDR3 length equals 15 residues. Trimming removed 1 base from V and 3 bases from J; junction bases left unmatched: 0. Treatment of the sample: approximately 9-day PBMC culture with coronavirus spike peptide pools or control peptides (ViraFEST assay). ViraFEST relied on peptide pools to expand antigen-specific T cells; the TCRs were sequenced afterward. Remarks on this clonotype: Its antigen is unidentified.

The TCR sequence derives from a human donor who had recovered from COVID-19. Material for sequencing was CD4+ T cells from blood, cultured in vitro. The rearrangement links TRBV7-2 to TRBJ2-3; 11 bases line up with TRBD2. The CDR3 DNA is TGTGCCAGCAGCTTAGTAGCGGGAGGGACAGATACGCAGTATTTT. Translating gives CASSLVAGGTDTQYF.